This T cell receptor (beta chain) was recovered during a study of shared clonotypes between healthy human individuals. In the CD4+ fraction, cells were divided into CD45RA+ naive and CD45RA-negative memory subsets. For sorted subsets, about 200 ng DNA per replicate equaled 30,000 or so T cell genomes. Assay: immunoSEQ multiplex PCR; the TCRdb copy retains only in-frame clones and omits some. The data contain roughly 2 million clones, approximately 96% of them singletons. The sequenced material came from naive CD4+ T cells sorted from blood. Subset reported: CD45RA+ positively selected. The TCR comes from a man in his late teens or twenties in good health.

The CDR3 DNA follows: TGCGCCAGCAGCTTGTTTCCAGGGGGCTACGAGCAGTACTTC. Translation gives CASSLFPGGYEQYF. The chain has TRBV5-1 and TRBJ2-7; 7 positions agree with TRBD1. The CDR3 is made up of 14 amino acids. After removal of 1 base from V and 3 bases from J, the junction contained 4 bases not matched to a gene. Germline V gene lookup returns CDR1 SGHRS and CDR2 YFSETQ.